The table lists the clone carrying this TCR beta chain with many counts. Antigen specificity is unknown. These data come from a study of T cells in Graves' hyperthyroidism and ophthalmopathy. Points from the study as a whole: Most thyroid clonotypes expanded above 0.001 appeared in blood too. By a 13 V-J model, ophthalmopathy was set apart from stable hyperthyroidism.

Germline trimming cut 9 bases from V and 6 bases from J; bases unmatched to any gene: 13. The CDR3 is 14 residues long. Germline loops: CDR1 SGHRS, CDR2 YFSETQ. TCR beta CDR3 regions were amplified from RNA transcripts. TCR CDR3 regions were first amplified by RT-PCR with HTBI primers. Each CDR3 protein is one row after TCRdb ran MiXCR on the multiplex PCR reads. This table holds 200,000 or so distinct CDR3 sequences, 17% found once. Stable Graves' hyperthyroidism meant no ophthalmopathy progression within 18 months. The clonotype was recovered from a woman aged 45 to 65 with Graves' hyperthyroidism. Sequenced sample: blood. The chain is built from TRBV5-1 and TRBJ1-1; 8 bases line up with TRBD1. The CDR3 sequence: CATSAFQGAAEAFF. The CDR3 bases are TGCGCCACCTCCGCATTCCAGGGGGCCGCTGAAGCTTTCTTT.